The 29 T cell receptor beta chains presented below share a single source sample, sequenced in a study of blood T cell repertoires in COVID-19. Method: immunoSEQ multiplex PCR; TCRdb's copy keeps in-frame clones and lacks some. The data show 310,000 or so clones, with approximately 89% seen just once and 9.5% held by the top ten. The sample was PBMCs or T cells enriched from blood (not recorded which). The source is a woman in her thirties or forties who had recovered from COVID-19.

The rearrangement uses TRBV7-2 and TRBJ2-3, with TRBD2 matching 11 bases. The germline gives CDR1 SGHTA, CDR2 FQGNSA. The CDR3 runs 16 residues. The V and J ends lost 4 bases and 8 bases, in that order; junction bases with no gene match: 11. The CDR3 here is CASSSLRLAGGGTQYF. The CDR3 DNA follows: TGTGCCAGCAGCTCTCTCCGCCTAGCGGGGGGAGGTACGCAGTATTTT.

The CDR3 protein is CASSPQTSSDEQYF. CDR3 sequence (DNA): TGCGCCAGCAGCCCCCAGACAAGTTCGGACGAGCAGTACTTC. This sequence joins TRBV5-1 and TRBJ2-7; D unclear. Germline V gene data show CDR1 as SGHRS and CDR2 as YFSETQ. The CDR3 consists of 14 residues. Trimming took off 4 bases at V and 5 bases at J, with 16 bases between the two ends.

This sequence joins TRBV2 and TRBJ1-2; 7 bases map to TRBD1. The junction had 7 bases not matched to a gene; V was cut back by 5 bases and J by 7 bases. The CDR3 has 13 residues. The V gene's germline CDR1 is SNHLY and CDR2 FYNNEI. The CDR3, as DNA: TGTGCCAGCAGTTACAGGGGTATGGCTGGCTACACCTTC. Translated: CASSYRGMAGYTF. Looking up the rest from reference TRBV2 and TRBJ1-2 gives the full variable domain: EPEVTQTPSHQVTQMGQEVILRCVPISNHLYFYWYRQILGQKVEFLVSFYNNEISEKSEIFDDQFSVERPDGSNFTLKIRSTKLEDSAMYFCASSYRGMAGYTFGSGTRLTVV.

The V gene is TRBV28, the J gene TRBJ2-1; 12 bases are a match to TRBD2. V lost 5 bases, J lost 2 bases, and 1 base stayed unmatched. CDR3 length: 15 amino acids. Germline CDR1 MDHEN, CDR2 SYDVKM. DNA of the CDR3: TGTGCCAGCAGTCGGACTAGCGGGGCCTACAATGAGCAGTTCTTC. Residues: CASSRTSGAYNEQFF. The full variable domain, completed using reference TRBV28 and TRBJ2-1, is DVKVTQSSRYLVKRTGEKVFLECVQDMDHENMFWYRQDPGLGLRLIYFSYDVKMKEKGDIPEGYSVSREKKERFSLILESASTNQTSMYLCASSRTSGAYNEQFFGPGTRLTVL.

The CDR3 region is CASSQAPGYGYTF. In DNA form, the CDR3 reads TGTGCCAGCAGCCAAGCTCCGGGCTATGGCTACACCTTC. V and J are TRBV3-1 (or the pseudogene TRBV3-2) and TRBJ1-2, with D uncertain. Germline loops: CDR1 LGHDT, CDR2 YNNKEL (reference sequence). The V gene lost 1 base and the J gene lost 4 bases, with 7 bases spanning the gap. CDR3 size: 13 residues.

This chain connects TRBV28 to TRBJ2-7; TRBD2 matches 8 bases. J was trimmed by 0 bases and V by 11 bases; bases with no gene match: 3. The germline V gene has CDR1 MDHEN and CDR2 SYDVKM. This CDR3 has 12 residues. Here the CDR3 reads CASGGGSYEQYF. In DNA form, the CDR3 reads TGTGCCTCCGGGGGGGGCTCCTACGAGCAGTACTTC.

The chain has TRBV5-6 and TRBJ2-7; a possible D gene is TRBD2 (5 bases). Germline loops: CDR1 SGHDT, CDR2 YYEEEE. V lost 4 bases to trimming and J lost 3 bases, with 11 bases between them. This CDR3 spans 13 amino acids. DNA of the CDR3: TGTGCCAGCAGCCTGAGGGCAGGCTACGAGCAGTACTTC. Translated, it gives CASSLRAGYEQYF.

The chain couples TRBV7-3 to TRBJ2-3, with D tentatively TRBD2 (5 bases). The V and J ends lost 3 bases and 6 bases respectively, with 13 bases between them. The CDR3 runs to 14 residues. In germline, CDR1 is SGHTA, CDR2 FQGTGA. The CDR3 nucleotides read TGTGCCAGCAGCTTTTCGGGGTTCAGGGATACGCAGTATTTT. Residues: CASSFSGFRDTQYF.

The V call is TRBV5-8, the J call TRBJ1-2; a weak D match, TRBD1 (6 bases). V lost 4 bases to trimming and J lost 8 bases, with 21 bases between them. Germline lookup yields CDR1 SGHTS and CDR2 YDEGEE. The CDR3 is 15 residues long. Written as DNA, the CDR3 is TGTGCCAGCAGCCTCGCTGTGGGGGCTTACGCGGGCTACACCTTC. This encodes CASSLAVGAYAGYTF.

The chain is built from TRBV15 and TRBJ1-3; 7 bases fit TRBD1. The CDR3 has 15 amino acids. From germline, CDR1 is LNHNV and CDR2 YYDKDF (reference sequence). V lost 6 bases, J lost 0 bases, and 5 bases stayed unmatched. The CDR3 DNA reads TGTGCCACCAGTTTTGGGACAGCCTCTGGAAACACCATATATTTT. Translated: CATSFGTASGNTIYF.

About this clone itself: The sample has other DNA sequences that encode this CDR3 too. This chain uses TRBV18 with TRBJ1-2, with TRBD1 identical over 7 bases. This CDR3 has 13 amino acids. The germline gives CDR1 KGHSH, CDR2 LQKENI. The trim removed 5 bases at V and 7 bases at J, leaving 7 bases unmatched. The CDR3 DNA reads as TGTGCCAGCTCAGTAGACAGGGACTCTGGCTACACCTTC. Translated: CASSVDRDSGYTF.

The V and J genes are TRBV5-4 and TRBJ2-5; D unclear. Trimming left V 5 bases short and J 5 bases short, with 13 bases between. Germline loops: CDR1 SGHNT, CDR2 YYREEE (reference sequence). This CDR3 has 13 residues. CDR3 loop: CASRLGLRETQYF. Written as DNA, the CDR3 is TGTGCCAGCAGGCTTGGCTTGCGGGAGACCCAGTACTTC.

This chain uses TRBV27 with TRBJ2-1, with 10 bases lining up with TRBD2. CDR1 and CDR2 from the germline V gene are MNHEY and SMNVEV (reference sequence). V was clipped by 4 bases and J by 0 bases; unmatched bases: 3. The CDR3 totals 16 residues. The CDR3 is CASSSAGGPSYNEQFF. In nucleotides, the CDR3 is TGTGCCAGCAGTTCAGCGGGAGGGCCCTCCTACAATGAGCAGTTCTTC.

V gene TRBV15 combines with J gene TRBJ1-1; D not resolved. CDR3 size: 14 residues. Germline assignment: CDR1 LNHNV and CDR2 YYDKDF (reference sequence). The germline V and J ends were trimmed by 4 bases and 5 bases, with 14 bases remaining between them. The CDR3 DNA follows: TGTGCCACCAGCATAGACAAGCATGCGACTGAAGCTTTCTTT. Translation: CATSIDKHATEAFF.

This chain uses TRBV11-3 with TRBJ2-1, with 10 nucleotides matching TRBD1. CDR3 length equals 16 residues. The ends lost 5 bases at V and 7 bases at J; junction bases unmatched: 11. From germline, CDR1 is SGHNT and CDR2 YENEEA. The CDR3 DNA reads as TGTGCCAGCAGCGCTCTTCCGGGACAGGGGACAAATGAGCAGTTCTTC. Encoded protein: CASSALPGQGTNEQFF.

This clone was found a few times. CDR3 nucleotides: TGTGCCGGTAGCGCGGGCCGAGGCACTGAAGCTTTCTTT. Its protein product is CAGSAGRGTEAFF. J is TRBJ1-1 and V is TRBV6-5; D gene uncertain. This CDR3 has 13 residues. Trimming pared 11 bases from V and 4 bases from J, leaving 17 bases between. Germline V lookup: CDR1 MNHEY, CDR2 SVGAGI.

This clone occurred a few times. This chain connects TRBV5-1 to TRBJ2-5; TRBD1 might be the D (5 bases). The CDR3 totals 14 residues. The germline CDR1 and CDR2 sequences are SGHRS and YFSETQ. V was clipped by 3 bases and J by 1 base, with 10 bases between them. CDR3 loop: CASSSTETQETQYF. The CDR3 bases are TGCGCCAGCAGCTCGACAGAGACCCAAGAGACCCAGTACTTC.

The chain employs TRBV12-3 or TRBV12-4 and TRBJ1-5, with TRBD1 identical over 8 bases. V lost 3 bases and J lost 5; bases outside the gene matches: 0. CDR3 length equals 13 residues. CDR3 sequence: CASSLTGDQPQHF. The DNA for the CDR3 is TGTGCCAGCAGTTTGACAGGGGATCAGCCCCAGCATTTT.

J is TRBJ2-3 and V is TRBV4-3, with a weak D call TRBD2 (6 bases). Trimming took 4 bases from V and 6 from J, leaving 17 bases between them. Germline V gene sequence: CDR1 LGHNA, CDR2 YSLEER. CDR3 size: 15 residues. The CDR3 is CASSLRLGLKDTQYF. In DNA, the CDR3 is TGCGCCAGCAGCCTAAGACTAGGGCTGAAGGATACGCAGTATTTT.

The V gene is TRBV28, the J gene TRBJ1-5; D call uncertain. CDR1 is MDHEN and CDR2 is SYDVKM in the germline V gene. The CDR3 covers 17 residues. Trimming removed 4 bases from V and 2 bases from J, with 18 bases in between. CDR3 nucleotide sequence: TGTGCCAGCAGTTCCAACCAGCGGGGAGAGGGCAATCAGCCCCAGCATTTT. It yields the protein CASSSNQRGEGNQPQHF.

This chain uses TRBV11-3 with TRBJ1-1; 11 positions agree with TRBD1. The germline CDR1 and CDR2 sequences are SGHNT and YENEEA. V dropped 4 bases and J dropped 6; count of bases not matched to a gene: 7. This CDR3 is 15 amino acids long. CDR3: CASSSRTGGDAEAFF. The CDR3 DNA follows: TGTGCCAGCAGCTCGCGGACAGGGGGCGACGCTGAAGCTTTCTTT.

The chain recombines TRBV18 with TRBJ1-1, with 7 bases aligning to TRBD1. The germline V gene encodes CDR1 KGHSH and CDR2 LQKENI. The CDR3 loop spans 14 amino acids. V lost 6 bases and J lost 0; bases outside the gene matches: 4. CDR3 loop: CASSLGQVNTEAFF. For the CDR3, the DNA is TGTGCCAGCTCCCTTGGACAGGTGAACACTGAAGCTTTCTTT.

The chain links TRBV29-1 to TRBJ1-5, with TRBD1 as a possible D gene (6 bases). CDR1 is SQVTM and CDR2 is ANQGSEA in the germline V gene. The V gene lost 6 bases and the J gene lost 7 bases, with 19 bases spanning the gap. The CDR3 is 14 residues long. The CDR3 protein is CSVRGTGIGQPQHF. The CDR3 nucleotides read TGCAGCGTGAGGGGTACAGGGATAGGCCAGCCCCAGCATTTT.

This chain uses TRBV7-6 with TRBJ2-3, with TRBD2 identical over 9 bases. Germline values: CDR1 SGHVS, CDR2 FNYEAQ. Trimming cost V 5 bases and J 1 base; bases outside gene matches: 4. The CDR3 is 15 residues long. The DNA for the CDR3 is TGTGCCAGCAGCGCTCGGACTAGCGGCACAGATACGCAGTATTTT. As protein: CASSARTSGTDTQYF.

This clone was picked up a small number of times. The CDR3 DNA reads as TGTGCCAGTAGTATCTGGACTAGCGGGGGTGAAGAGCAGTACTTC. It yields the protein CASSIWTSGGEEQYF. The chain couples TRBV19 to TRBJ2-7, with TRBD2 identical over 13 bases. After removal of 3 bases from V and 7 bases from J, the junction contained 6 bases not matched to a gene. The germline V gene has CDR1 LNHDA and CDR2 SQIVND (reference sequence). This CDR3 comprises 15 residues. Variable domain in full (rest from reference TRBV19 and TRBJ2-7): DGGITQSPKYLFRKEGQNVTLSCEQNLNHDAMYWYRQDPGQGLRLIYYSQIVNDFQKGDIAEGYSVSREKKESFPLTVTSAQKNPTAFYLCASSIWTSGGEEQYFGPGTRLTVT.

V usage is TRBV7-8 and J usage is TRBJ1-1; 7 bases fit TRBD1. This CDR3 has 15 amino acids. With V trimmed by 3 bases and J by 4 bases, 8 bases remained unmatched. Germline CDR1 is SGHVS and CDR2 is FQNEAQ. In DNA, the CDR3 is TGTGCCAGCAGCTTTGAGGGGGCGCAGGTCACTGAAGCTTTCTTT. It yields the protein CASSFEGAQVTEAFF.

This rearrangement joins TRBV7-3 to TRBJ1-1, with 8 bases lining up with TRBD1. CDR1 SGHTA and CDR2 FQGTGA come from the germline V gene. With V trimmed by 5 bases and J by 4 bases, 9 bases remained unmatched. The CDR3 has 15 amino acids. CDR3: CASSPQQGGVTEAFF. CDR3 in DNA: TGTGCCAGCAGCCCACAACAGGGGGGGGTCACTGAAGCTTTCTTT. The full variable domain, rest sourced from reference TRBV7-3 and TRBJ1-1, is GAGVSQTPSNKVTEKGKYVELRCDPISGHTALYWYRQSLGQGPEFLIYFQGTGAADDSGLPNDRFFAVRPEGSVSTLKIQRTERGDSAVYLCASSPQQGGVTEAFFGQGTRLTVV.

CDR3 protein: CASINRAGNTIYF. The CDR3 region has the DNA TGTGCCAGCATCAACAGGGCTGGAAACACCATATATTTT. The V gene is TRBV6-5, the J gene TRBJ1-3, with a weak D call TRBD1 (6 bases). The CDR3 runs to 13 residues. Germline-derived CDR1 and CDR2 are MNHEY and SVGAGI. Between the trimmed V and J ends, which lost 7 bases and 2 bases, there was a span of 9 bases.

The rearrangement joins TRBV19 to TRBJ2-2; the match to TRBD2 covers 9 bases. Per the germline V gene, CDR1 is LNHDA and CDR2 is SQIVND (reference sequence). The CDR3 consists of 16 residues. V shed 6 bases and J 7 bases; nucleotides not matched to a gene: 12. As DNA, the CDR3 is TGTGCCAGTAGCCAAAGGGGGGGACTAGCCGGCGGGGAGCTGTTTTTT. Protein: CASSQRGGLAGGELFF.